This TCR beta chain was obtained from a study of blood T cell repertoires in COVID-19. Study as a whole: The cDNA or gDNA used as material had been derived from T cells, B-cell-depleted T cells, or PBMCs.

The count of this clone is one. Individuals drawn from approximately 26 US areas were roughly 18 to 95 years old. Cohort placement rested on clinical history that participants reported themselves. In the authors' workflow: Estimation of nucleated cell counts was performed using reference gene primer amplification. Assay: immunoSEQ multiplex PCR; the TCRdb copy retains only in-frame clones and omits some. V, J and clone size were drawn from that table, and D and trimming were deduced from the DNA. The sample records roughly 330,000 clones, roughly 87% being singletons. Sequenced sample: PBMCs or T cells enriched from blood (not recorded which). The sequence came from a woman in her 30s who had recovered from COVID-19.

The CDR3 coding sequence is TGTGCCAGCAGCTTAAGAGGGGACAGATCCTACGAGCAGTACTTC. Encoded protein: CASSLRGDRSYEQYF. This sequence joins TRBV7-9 and TRBJ2-7; 7 bases align to TRBD1. The CDR3 runs to 15 residues. Trimming at V came to 2 bases and at J to 1 base, leaving 5 bases not matched to a gene. Per germline, CDR1 SEHNR and CDR2 FQNEAQ (reference sequence).